This T cell receptor beta chain emerged from a study of technical replicates of blood from a few donors. The CDR3 has 13 residues. With 7 bases removed from V and 7 bases from J, the gap between germline ends came to 14 bases. In germline, CDR1 is MNHNS, CDR2 SASEGT. Here immunoSEQ multiplex PCR was the method, and the copy in TCRdb shows in-frame clones only, minus some. The sample shows over 10,000 clones, around 92% of them seen only once. The receptor was derived from a human donor in good health. Sequenced input: PBMCs. The chain uses TRBV6-1 and TRBJ2-1, with D possibly being TRBD1 (7 bases). The CDR3 region has the DNA TGTGCCAGCAAGAAGACAGGGAGGAATGAGCAGTTCTTC. This translates into CASKKTGRNEQFF.